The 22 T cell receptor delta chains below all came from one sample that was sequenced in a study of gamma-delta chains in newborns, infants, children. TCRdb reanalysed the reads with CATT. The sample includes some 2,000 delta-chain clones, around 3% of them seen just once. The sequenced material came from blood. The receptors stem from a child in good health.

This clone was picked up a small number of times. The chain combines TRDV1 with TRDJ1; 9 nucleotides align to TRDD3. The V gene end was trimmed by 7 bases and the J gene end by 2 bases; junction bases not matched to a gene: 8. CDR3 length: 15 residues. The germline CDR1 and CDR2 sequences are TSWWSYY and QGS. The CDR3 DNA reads TGTGCTCTTGAGGTCCCTCTGGGGGATACCGATAAACTCATCTTT. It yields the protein CALEVPLGDTDKLIF.

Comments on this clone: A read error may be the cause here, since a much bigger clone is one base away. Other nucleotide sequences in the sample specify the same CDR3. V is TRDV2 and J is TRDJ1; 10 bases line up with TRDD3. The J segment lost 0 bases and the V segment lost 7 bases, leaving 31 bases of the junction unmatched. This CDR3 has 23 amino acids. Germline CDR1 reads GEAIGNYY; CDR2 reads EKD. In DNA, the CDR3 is TGTGCCTGCAGGCAGCTTCCTACACCCTTGATGGGGGATACTCACCTCCACACCGATAAACTCATCTTT. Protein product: CACRQLPTPLMGDTHLHTDKLIF.

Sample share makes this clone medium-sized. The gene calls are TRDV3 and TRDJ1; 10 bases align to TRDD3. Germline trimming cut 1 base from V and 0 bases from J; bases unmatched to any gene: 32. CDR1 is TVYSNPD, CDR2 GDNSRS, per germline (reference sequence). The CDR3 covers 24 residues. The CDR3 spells CAFNPSVFYLPLGDRDPDTDKLIF. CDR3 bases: TGTGCCTTTAACCCCTCGGTTTTTTATCTACCGCTGGGGGATAGAGACCCCGACACCGATAAACTCATCTTT.

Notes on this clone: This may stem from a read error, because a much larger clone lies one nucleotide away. The CDR3 nucleotides are TGTGCTCTTGGGGAAATCGCCCTACAGGGGGATACCTTGGGGGATACCTTATCCTGGGACACCCGACAGATGTTTTTC. Its translation: CALGEIALQGDTLGDTLSWDTRQMFF. V usage is TRDV1 and J usage is TRDJ3, with 10 nucleotides matching TRDD3. Trimming removed 2 bases from V and 1 base from J; junction bases left unmatched: 26. The CDR3 loop spans 26 amino acids. From germline, CDR1 is TSWWSYY and CDR2 QGS.

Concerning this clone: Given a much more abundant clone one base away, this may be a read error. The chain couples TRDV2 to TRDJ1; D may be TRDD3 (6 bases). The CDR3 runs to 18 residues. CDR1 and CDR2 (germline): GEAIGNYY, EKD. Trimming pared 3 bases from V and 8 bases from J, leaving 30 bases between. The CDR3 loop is CACDSLFTPGEPHGKLIF. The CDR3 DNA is TGTGCCTGTGACTCACTCTTTACTCCTGGGGAACCTCACGGGAAACTCATCTTT.

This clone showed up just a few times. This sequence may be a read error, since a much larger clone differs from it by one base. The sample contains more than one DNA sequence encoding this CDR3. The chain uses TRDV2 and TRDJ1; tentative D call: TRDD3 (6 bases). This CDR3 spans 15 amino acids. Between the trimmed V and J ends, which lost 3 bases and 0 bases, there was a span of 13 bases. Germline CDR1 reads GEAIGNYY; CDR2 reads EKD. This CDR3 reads CACDGLGADTDKLIF. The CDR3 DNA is TGTGCCTGTGACGGACTGGGAGCCGACACCGATAAACTCATCTTT.

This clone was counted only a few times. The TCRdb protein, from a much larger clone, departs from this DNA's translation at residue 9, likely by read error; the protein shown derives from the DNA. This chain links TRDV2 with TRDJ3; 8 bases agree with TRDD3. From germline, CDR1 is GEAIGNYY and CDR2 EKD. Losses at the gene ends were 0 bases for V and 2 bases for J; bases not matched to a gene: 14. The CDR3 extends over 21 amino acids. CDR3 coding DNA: TGTGCCTGTGACACCCTCCGAGGGCCGGGGGATAACACCTGGGACACCCGACAGATGTTTTTC. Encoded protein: CACDTLRGPGDNTWDTRQMFF.

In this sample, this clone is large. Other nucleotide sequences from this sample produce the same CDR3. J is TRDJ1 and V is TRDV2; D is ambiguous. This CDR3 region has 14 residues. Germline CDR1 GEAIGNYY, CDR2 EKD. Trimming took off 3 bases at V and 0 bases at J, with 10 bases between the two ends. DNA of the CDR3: TGTGCCTGTGACCCCGTTCTTAACACCGATAAACTCATCTTT. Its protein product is CACDPVLNTDKLIF.

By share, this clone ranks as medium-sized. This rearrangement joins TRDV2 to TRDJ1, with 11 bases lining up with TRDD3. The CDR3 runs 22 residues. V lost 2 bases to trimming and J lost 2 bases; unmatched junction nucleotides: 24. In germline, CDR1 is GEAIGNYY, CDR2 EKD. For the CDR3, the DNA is TGTGCCTGTGACATCCTTCCTTCCCCTCACTCTACTGGGGGATATGGGACCGATAAACTCATCTTT. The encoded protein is CACDILPSPHSTGGYGTDKLIF.

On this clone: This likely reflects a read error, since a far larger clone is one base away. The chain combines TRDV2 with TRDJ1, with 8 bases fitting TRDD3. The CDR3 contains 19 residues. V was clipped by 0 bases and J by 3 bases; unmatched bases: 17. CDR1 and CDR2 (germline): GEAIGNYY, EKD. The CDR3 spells CACDTVEMGDFKLADKLIF. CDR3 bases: TGTGCCTGTGACACCGTCGAGATGGGGGATTTCAAGTTGGCCGATAAACTCATCTTT.

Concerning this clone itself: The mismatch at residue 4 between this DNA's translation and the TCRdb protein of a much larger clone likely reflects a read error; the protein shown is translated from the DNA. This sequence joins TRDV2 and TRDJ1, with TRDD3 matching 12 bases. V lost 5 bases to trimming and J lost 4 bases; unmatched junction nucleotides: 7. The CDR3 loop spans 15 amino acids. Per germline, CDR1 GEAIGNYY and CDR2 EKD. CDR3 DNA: TGTGCCTGTGGCAGGCTGGGGGATACGGTCGATAAACTCATCTTT. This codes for CACGRLGDTVDKLIF.

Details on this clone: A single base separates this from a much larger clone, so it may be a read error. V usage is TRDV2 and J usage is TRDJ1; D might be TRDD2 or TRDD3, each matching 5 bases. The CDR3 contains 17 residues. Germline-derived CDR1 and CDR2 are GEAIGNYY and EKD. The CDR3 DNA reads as TGTGCCTGTGGCACCTTATCCTTCGGGATTTCAGAGGGTAAACTCATCTTT. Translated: CACGTLSFGISEGKLIF.

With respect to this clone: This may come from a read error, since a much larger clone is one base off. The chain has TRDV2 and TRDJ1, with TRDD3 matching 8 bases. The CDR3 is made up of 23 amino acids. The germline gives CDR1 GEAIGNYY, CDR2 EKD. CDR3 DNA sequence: TGTGCCTGTGGCACCGTGTATTTTACTGGGGGTCCCTCTTCAAATCAATACACCGATAAACTCATCTTT. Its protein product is CACGTVYFTGGPSSNQYTDKLIF.

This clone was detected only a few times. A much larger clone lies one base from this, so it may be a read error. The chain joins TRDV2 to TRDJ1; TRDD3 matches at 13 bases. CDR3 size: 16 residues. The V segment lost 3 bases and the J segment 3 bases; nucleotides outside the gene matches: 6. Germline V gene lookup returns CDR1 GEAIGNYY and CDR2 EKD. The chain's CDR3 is CACDRLGDTYADKLIF. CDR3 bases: TGTGCCTGTGACCGACTGGGGGATACGTACGCCGATAAACTCATCTTT.

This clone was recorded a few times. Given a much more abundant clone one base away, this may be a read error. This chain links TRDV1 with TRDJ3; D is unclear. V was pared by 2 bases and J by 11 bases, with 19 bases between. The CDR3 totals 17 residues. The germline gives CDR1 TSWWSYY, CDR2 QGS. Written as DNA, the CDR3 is TGTGCTCTTGGGGAAGGCCCCGGGGTGGCCCCAGCCCGACAGATGTTTTTC. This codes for CALGEGPGVAPARQMFF.

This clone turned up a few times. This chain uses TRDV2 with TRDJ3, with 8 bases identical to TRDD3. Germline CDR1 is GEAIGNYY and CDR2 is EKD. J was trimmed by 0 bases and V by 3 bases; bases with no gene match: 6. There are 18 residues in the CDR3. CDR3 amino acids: CACDVLGAGSWDTRQMFF. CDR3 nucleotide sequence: TGTGCCTGTGACGTACTGGGGGCCGGCTCCTGGGACACCCGACAGATGTTTTTC.

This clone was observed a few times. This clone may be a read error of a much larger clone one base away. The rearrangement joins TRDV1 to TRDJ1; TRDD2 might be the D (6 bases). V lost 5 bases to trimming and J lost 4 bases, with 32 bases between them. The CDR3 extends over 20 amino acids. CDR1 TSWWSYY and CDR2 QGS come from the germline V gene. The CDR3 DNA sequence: TGTGCTCTTGGGTCCCTAATGGGTCCTACGCGGTGGATGCGCGTCGATAAACTCATCTTT. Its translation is CALGSLMGPTRWMRVDKLIF.

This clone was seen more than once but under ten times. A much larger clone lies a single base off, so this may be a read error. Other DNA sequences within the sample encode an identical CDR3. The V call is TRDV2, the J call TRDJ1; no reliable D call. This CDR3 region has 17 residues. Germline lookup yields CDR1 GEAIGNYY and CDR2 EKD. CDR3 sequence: CACDTASDRKYTDKLIF. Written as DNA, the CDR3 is TGTGCCTGTGACACCGCCTCCGACCGAAAGTACACCGATAAGCTCATCTTT.

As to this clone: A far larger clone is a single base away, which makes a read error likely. The CDR3 region has the DNA TGTGCCCGTGACACCGTCGGGATGGGGGATTTCAAGTTGGCCGATAAACTCATCTTT. Translating gives CARDTVGMGDFKLADKLIF. The genes are TRDV2 and TRDJ1; TRDD3 aligns across 8 bases. From germline, CDR1 is GEAIGNYY and CDR2 EKD. This CDR3 comprises 19 residues.

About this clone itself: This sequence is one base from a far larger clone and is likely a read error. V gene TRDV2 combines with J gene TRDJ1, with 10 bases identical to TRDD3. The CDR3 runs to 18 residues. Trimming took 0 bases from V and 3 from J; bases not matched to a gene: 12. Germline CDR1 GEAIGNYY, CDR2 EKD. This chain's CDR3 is CACDTLLGDPMDADKLIF. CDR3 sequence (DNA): TGTGCCTGTGACACCTTACTGGGGGATCCCATGGACGCCGATAAACTCATCTTT.

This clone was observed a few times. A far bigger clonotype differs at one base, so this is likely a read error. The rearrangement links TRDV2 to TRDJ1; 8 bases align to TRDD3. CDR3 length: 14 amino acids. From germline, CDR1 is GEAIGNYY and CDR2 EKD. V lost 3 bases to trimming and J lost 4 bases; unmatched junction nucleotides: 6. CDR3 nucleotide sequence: TGTGCCTGTGACGCCTGGGGGACCAACGATAAACTCATCTTT. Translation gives CACDAWGTNDKLIF.

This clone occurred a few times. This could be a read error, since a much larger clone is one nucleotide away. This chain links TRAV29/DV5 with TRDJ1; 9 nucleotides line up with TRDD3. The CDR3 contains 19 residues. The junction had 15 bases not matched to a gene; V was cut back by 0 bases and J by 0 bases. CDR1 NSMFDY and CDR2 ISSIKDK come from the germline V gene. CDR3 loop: CAASADLLGEVPYTDKLIF. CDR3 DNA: TGTGCAGCAAGCGCTGACTTACTGGGGGAAGTACCGTACACCGATAAACTCATCTTT.